This T cell receptor (beta chain) is from a study of Tregs in tolerant kidney transplant recipients. Findings and caveats of the study: Donor-specific Treg expansion exceeded global Treg expansion in tolerant patients, suggesting antigen drive. This study did not directly address biological reproducibility.

Related graft donors supplied nonmyeloablative bone marrow transplants, and mixed chimerism was transient. CD4+CD25+CD127- Tregs, CD4+CD25- non-Tregs, CD4 and CD8 cells were sorted. Germline CDR1 and CDR2: SGHDN and FVKESK. Between the trimmed V and J ends, which lost 1 base and 9 bases, there was a span of 16 bases. The CDR3 is 16 residues long. Sequencing was performed with immunoSEQ multiplex PCR; in TCRdb, only in-frame clones are kept and a portion is missing. This sample contains 23,000 or so clones. On this clone: The antigen is undetermined. The read ends 3 residues shy of where the CDR3 ends; the end is completed using the germline J gene.

Sequencing was performed on CD4+ T cells from blood (PBMCs), taken 6 months after the transplant. This TCR was recovered from a human patient who received a combined kidney and bone marrow transplant. Some of the T cells might come from the graft donor. V is TRBV14 and J is TRBJ1-6, with D possibly TRBD1 on 5 matching bases. The CDR3 sequence: CASSQAMGQGASPLHF. The DNA read from the CDR3 is TGTGCCAGCAGCCAAGCTATGGGGCAGGGAGCTTCACCC.